Below are 7 T cell receptor beta chains sequenced from a single sample in a study of chemoradiotherapy in HPV16-positive cancers. Some clones are missing from TCRdb's copy, which holds only in-frame ones; the method was immunoSEQ multiplex PCR. The table shows about 2,900 clones, with roughly 85% occurring only once. Material: tumor tissue, obtained from a patient who underwent chemoradiotherapy. The source is a human donor with HPV-associated anogenital cancer.

The chain employs TRBV9 and TRBJ1-5, with D unclear. This CDR3 has 13 residues. Germline-derived CDR1 and CDR2 are SGDLS and YYNGEE. With 1 base removed from V and 4 bases from J, the gap between germline ends came to 6 bases. The CDR3 coding sequence is TGTGCCAGCAGCGTAAGTGCGAATCAGCCCCAGCATTTT. This sequence encodes CASSVSANQPQHF.

This sequence joins TRBV4-1 and TRBJ2-7, with 7 nucleotides matching TRBD1. J gave up 1 base and V 3 bases, and 9 bases lay outside the gene matches. CDR1 and CDR2 (germline): MGHRA, YSYEKL. CDR3 size: 16 residues. As DNA, the CDR3 is TGCGCCAGCAGCCATTCCTTCGGGACAGTTTCCTACGAGCAGTACTTC. This encodes CASSHSFGTVSYEQYF.

J is TRBJ2-5 and V is TRBV4-1; the D gene is possibly TRBD2 (6 bases). The CDR3 is 18 amino acids. The germline gives CDR1 MGHRA, CDR2 YSYEKL. The germline V and J ends were trimmed by 2 bases and 2 bases, with 21 bases remaining between them. This chain's CDR3 is CASSQSRASAGTQETQYF. In DNA, the CDR3 is TGCGCCAGCAGCCAATCCCGGGCATCCGCGGGGACTCAAGAGACCCAGTACTTC.

The genes are TRBV21-1 and TRBJ2-7; the table names TRBD2, a call not compared with the DNA. TRBV21-1 is termed a pseudogene. The CDR3 covers 12 residues. The CDR3 loop reads CASPRGSYEQYF. CDR3 coding DNA: TGTGCCAGCCCACGGGGGAGCTACGAGCAGTACTTC.

The rearrangement joins TRBV2 to TRBJ1-1, with D unclear. V lost 4 bases and J 1 base, leaving 4 bases between the germline ends. CDR3 size: 12 residues. CDR1 is SNHLY and CDR2 is FYNNEI in the germline V gene. The CDR3 DNA reads TGTGCCAGCAGTGCAGAGAACACTGAAGCTTTCTTT. Translating it yields CASSAENTEAFF. The full variable domain, its missing parts supplied by reference TRBV2 and TRBJ1-1, is EPEVTQTPSHQVTQMGQEVILRCVPISNHLYFYWYRQILGQKVEFLVSFYNNEISEKSEIFDDQFSVERPDGSNFTLKIRSTKLEDSAMYFCASSAENTEAFFGQGTRLTVV.

This clone was counted a few times. This chain uses TRBV27 with TRBJ2-7, with 12 nucleotides matching TRBD1. Germline V gene data show CDR1 as MNHEY and CDR2 as SMNVEV (reference sequence). This CDR3 region has 16 residues. J gave up 5 bases and V 8 bases, and 13 bases lay outside the gene matches. The CDR3 loop is CASLTSGTGGFHEQYF. The CDR3 nucleotides are TGTGCCAGCTTAACGTCGGGGACAGGGGGCTTTCACGAGCAGTACTTC.

This chain uses TRBV9 with TRBJ2-7; tentatively, D is TRBD1 (5 bases). The CDR3 extends over 14 amino acids. Germline CDR1 and CDR2: SGDLS and YYNGEE. Trimming pared 3 bases from V and 0 bases from J, leaving 10 bases between. CDR3 sequence reads: CASSDRQFSYEQYF. CDR3 bases: TGTGCCAGCAGCGATCGACAGTTCTCCTACGAGCAGTACTTC. Full variable domain (rest looked up from reference TRBV9 and TRBJ2-7): DSGVTQTPKHLITATGQRVTLRCSPRSGDLSVYWYQQSLDQGLQFLIQYYNGEERAKGNILERFSAQQFPDLHSELNLSSLELGDSALYFCASSDRQFSYEQYFGPGTRLTVT.